Following are 32 T cell receptor beta chains from one sample sequenced in a study of Ad26.COV2.S vaccination and SARS-CoV-2 variants. Sequencing was performed with immunoSEQ multiplex PCR; in TCRdb, only in-frame clones are kept and a portion is missing. The sample lists 350,000 to 450,000 clones, roughly 84% occurring once. Treatment described: 19 received Ad26.COV2.S at low or high dose, single or two shots; several received placebo; per-sample allocation not given. Following the first vaccine or placebo injection, samples were taken on day 63. This specimen was peripheral blood, taken in a trial of Ad26.COV2.S vaccine versus placebo. All receptors come from a person between 18 and 65 years old who received the Ad26.COV2.S COVID-19 vaccine or a placebo.

The chain couples TRBV5-6 to TRBJ2-5; D is possibly TRBD1 (6 bases). Deletions cut 5 bases from V and 2 bases from J, with 13 bases between. Looked up from germline, CDR1 is SGHDT and CDR2 is YYEEEE. The CDR3 is 14 amino acids. CDR3 sequence (DNA): TGTGCCAGCAGGCGCACAGGGAATCAAGAGACCCAGTACTTC. It codes for CASRRTGNQETQYF.

This chain joins TRBV6-5 and TRBJ1-1; possible D gene TRBD1, 6 bases. Trimming cost V 5 bases and J 2 bases, with 9 bases left between them. CDR3 length equals 13 residues. CDR1 is MNHEY, CDR2 SVGAGI, per germline. The CDR3 sequence: CASSIRGNTEAFF. DNA for the CDR3: TGTGCCAGCAGTATCAGGGGTAACACTGAAGCTTTCTTT.

Of note for this clone: The same CDR3 is also encoded by other DNA sequences in this sample. CDR3 in DNA: TGTGCCAGCAGCCCCACCGGGGAGCTGTTTTTT. This encodes CASSPTGELFF. This chain connects TRBV7-2 to TRBJ2-2; D unclear. This CDR3 has 11 residues. Germline V gene sequence: CDR1 SGHTA, CDR2 FQGNSA. V shed 5 bases and J shed 4 bases, with 2 bases lying between them. The complete variable domain, with remaining parts taken from reference TRBV7-2 and TRBJ2-2, reads GAGVSQSPSNKVTEKGKDVELRCDPISGHTALYWYRQSLGQGLEFLIYFQGNSAPDKSGLPSDRFSAERTGGSVSTLTIQRTQQEDSAVYLCASSPTGELFFGEGSRLTVL.

CDR3 sequence: CASQPEQGLEKLFF. The CDR3 DNA follows: TGTGCCAGCCAACCCGAGCAGGGCCTTGAAAAACTGTTTTTT. V is TRBV5-5 and J is TRBJ1-4, with D perhaps TRBD1 (5 bases). CDR1 is SGHKS, CDR2 YYEKEE, per germline (reference sequence). The germline V and J ends were trimmed by 7 bases and 7 bases, with 17 bases remaining between them. This CDR3 is 14 amino acids long.

The chain employs TRBV25-1 and TRBJ1-1; no firm D call. V was clipped by 6 bases and J by 2 bases, with 22 bases between them. Germline V gene lookup returns CDR1 MGHDK and CDR2 SYGVNS. The length of the CDR3 is 17 residues. Here the CDR3 reads CASREGGYGPLNTEAFF. DNA of the CDR3: TGTGCCAGCAGGGAAGGTGGGTACGGACCACTTAACACTGAAGCTTTCTTT.

This chain links TRBV19 with TRBJ2-7; 11 positions agree with TRBD2. V shed 6 bases, J shed 7 bases, and the junction held 11 bases outside the gene matches. Germline V CDR1 and CDR2: LNHDA, SQIVND (reference sequence). CDR3 size: 15 residues. This CDR3 is CASRKTSGGRDEQYF. The CDR3 DNA reads TGTGCCAGTAGAAAAACTAGCGGGGGTCGGGATGAGCAGTACTTC.

The V call is TRBV30, the J call TRBJ2-7; 14 bases align to TRBD2. Germline CDR1 GTSNPN, CDR2 SVGIG (reference sequence). Trimming at V came to 5 bases and at J to 5 bases, leaving 8 bases not matched to a gene. The CDR3 totals 15 residues. The chain's CDR3 is CAWGRKGLAGDEQYF. The CDR3 region has the DNA TGTGCCTGGGGACGTAAGGGACTAGCGGGGGACGAGCAGTACTTC. Drawing the rest from reference TRBV30 and TRBJ2-7, the complete variable domain is SQTIHQWPATLVQPVGSPLSLECTVEGTSNPNLYWYRQAAGRGLQLLFYSVGIGQISSEVPQNLSASRPQDRQFILSSKKLLLSDSGFYLCAWGRKGLAGDEQYFGPGTRLTVT.

The chain combines TRBV6-2 or TRBV6-3 with TRBJ1-2; no reliable D call. V was clipped by 5 bases and J by 4 bases, with 11 bases between them. The CDR3 totals 13 residues. Germline CDR1 and CDR2: MNHEY and SVGEGT. CDR3 region: CASSGRTLYGYTF. Here the CDR3 DNA reads TGTGCCAGCAGTGGGCGGACCCTCTATGGCTACACCTTC.

The chain has TRBV7-9 and TRBJ2-7; D unresolved. The CDR3 consists of 14 residues. V lost 1 base to trimming and J lost 2 bases, with 9 bases between them. Germline CDR1 and CDR2: SEHNR and FQNEAQ (reference sequence). In DNA form, the CDR3 reads TGTGCCAGCAGCTTAGTACAGTTTCCCTACGAGCAGTACTTC. This translates into CASSLVQFPYEQYF.

The CDR3 is CASSPGPQGYTF. CDR3 bases: TGTGCCAGCAGTCCCGGACCGCAGGGCTACACCTTC. The chain links TRBV27 to TRBJ1-2, with D uncertain. The CDR3 spans 12 residues. The germline CDR1 and CDR2 sequences are MNHEY and SMNVEV (reference sequence). Trimming took off 5 bases at V and 8 bases at J, with 12 bases between the two ends.

V is TRBV2 and J is TRBJ2-7, with D hard to call. V lost 8 bases, J lost 4 bases, and 9 bases lay in between. Germline lookup yields CDR1 SNHLY and CDR2 FYNNEI. The CDR3 loop spans 11 amino acids. CDR3 in amino acids: CASDMQYEQYF. For the CDR3, the DNA is TGTGCCAGCGACATGCAGTACGAGCAGTACTTC.

The V gene is TRBV19, the J gene TRBJ2-1; 9 nucleotides line up with TRBD1. Germline CDR1 and CDR2: LNHDA and SQIVND (reference sequence). The CDR3 loop spans 15 amino acids. Losses at the gene ends were 3 bases for V and 5 bases for J; bases not matched to a gene: 5. The CDR3 bases are TGTGCCAGTAGTATCGGGACAGGGAGGCACAATGAGCAGTTCTTC. This translates into CASSIGTGRHNEQFF.

The chain has TRBV27 and TRBJ2-5; D may be TRBD2 (6 bases). The CDR3 contains 14 residues. Germline V gene data show CDR1 as MNHEY and CDR2 as SMNVEV (reference sequence). Trimming pared 1 base from V and 3 bases from J, leaving 9 bases between. The CDR3 DNA sequence: TGTGCCAGCAGTTTATTCGGAGGGAAAGAGACCCAGTACTTC. Translated: CASSLFGGKETQYF.

The chain uses TRBV7-2 and TRBJ2-7; tentative D call: TRBD1 (6 bases). The germline V and J ends were trimmed by 4 bases and 2 bases, with 15 bases remaining between them. Germline V gives CDR1 SGHTA, CDR2 FQGNSA. This CDR3 has 15 amino acids. The CDR3 DNA is TGTGCCAGCAGCTATACAGGGCGCGATCCCTACGAGCAGTACTTC. It codes for CASSYTGRDPYEQYF.

This clone was detected once. The chain links TRBV30 to TRBJ1-1, with TRBD1 matching 7 bases. Per germline, CDR1 GTSNPN and CDR2 SVGIG (reference sequence). Losses at the gene ends were 0 bases for V and 5 bases for J; bases not matched to a gene: 6. This CDR3 contains 14 residues. The CDR3 protein is CAWSVPRGWTEAFF. The CDR3 coding sequence is TGTGCCTGGAGTGTACCCAGGGGGTGGACTGAAGCTTTCTTT.

This clone was seen just once. The rearrangement links TRBV7-2 to TRBJ2-1; TRBD2 matches at 9 bases. The CDR3 loop spans 15 amino acids. Germline values: CDR1 SGHTA, CDR2 FQGNSA. V dropped 1 base and J dropped 8; count of bases not matched to a gene: 6. The CDR3 coding sequence is TGTGCCAGCAGCTTAGGGCGGGGGGGCTTCTATGAGCAGTTCTTC. It encodes CASSLGRGGFYEQFF.

This clone appeared once. The chain couples TRBV12-3 or TRBV12-4 to TRBJ2-7; 9 bases align to TRBD1. The CDR3 is 13 residues long. The ends lost 6 bases at V and 2 bases at J; junction bases unmatched: 2. The CDR3 DNA sequence: TGTGCCAGCAGAAGGACAGGGGCCTACGAGCAGTACTTC. Its translation is CASRRTGAYEQYF.

J is TRBJ1-1 and V is TRBV6-5; D might be TRBD1 (6 bases). The V gene lost 0 bases and the J gene lost 4 bases, with 12 bases spanning the gap. Germline CDR1 and CDR2: MNHEY and SVGAGI. The CDR3 is 15 residues long. CDR3 protein: CASSYSTGFSTEAFF. CDR3 DNA sequence: TGTGCCAGCAGTTACTCGACAGGTTTCTCCACTGAAGCTTTCTTT.

The chain carries TRBV4-1 and TRBJ1-6; TRBD1 aligns across 7 bases. CDR3 size: 12 residues. CDR1 and CDR2 (germline): MGHRA, YSYEKL. J was trimmed by 15 bases and V by 1 base; bases with no gene match: 3. The CDR3 is CASSQGGQLLHF. The DNA for the CDR3 is TGCGCCAGCAGCCAAGGGGGACAGCTCCTCCACTTT.

This sequence joins TRBV3-1 (or the pseudogene TRBV3-2) and TRBJ2-1; 14 positions match TRBD2. Germline trimming cut 11 bases from V and 9 bases from J; bases unmatched to any gene: 6. Germline lookup yields CDR1 LGHDT and CDR2 YNNKEL (reference sequence). The CDR3 is 13 residues long. CDR3 DNA sequence: TGTGCCGGCGGGACTAGCGGGGGTAGTGAGCAGTTCTTC. It codes for CAGGTSGGSEQFF.

The V gene is TRBV19, the J gene TRBJ2-1, with TRBD2 identical over 11 bases. The CDR3 has 15 amino acids. The germline V gene has CDR1 LNHDA and CDR2 SQIVND (reference sequence). The V and J ends lost 6 bases and 1 base, in that order; junction bases with no gene match: 2. The CDR3 here is CASRRLAGSYNEQFF. CDR3 coding DNA: TGTGCCAGTAGACGACTAGCGGGGTCCTACAATGAGCAGTTCTTC.

This clone was observed once. The J gene is TRBJ2-7, the V gene TRBV3-1 (or the pseudogene TRBV3-2); D could derive from TRBD1 or TRBD2 (5 bases each). This CDR3 contains 12 residues. Germline V CDR1 and CDR2: LGHDT, YNNKEL (reference sequence). V lost 1 base and J 12 bases, leaving 13 bases between the germline ends. CDR3 sequence: CASSQAGTETYF. Written as DNA, the CDR3 is TGTGCCAGCAGCCAAGCCGGGACGGAGACGTACTTC.

This clone was picked up one time. The chain combines TRBV7-2 with TRBJ2-7, with TRBD2 identical over 10 bases. The CDR3 has 16 amino acids. The J segment lost 4 bases and the V segment lost 0 bases, leaving 6 bases of the junction unmatched. In germline, CDR1 is SGHTA, CDR2 FQGNSA. The CDR3 reads CASSLAASGGGYEQYF. The CDR3, as DNA: TGTGCCAGCAGCTTAGCGGCTAGCGGGGGAGGTTACGAGCAGTACTTC.

The J gene is TRBJ1-3, the V gene TRBV30; no clear D. The CDR3 covers 12 residues. Germline lookup yields CDR1 GTSNPN and CDR2 SVGIG (reference sequence). Trimming removed 5 bases from V and 5 bases from J, with 10 bases in between. The CDR3 DNA reads TGTGCCTGGTCGACGGGGAGAAACACCATATATTTT. Translating it yields CAWSTGRNTIYF.

V usage is TRBV4-3 and J usage is TRBJ1-4; D not certain. CDR3 length: 18 residues. In germline, CDR1 is LGHNA, CDR2 YSLEER. V was shortened by 1 base and J by 0 bases, with 15 bases between the two germline ends. The CDR3 is CASSQVRAVFTTNEKLFF. CDR3 bases: TGCGCCAGCAGCCAAGTAAGAGCGGTATTCACAACTAATGAAAAACTGTTTTTT.

The table lists this clone with a count of one. The chain has TRBV7-9 and TRBJ2-4; perhaps D is TRBD1 or TRBD2 (6 bases each). The CDR3 contains 15 residues. Germline V CDR1 and CDR2: SEHNR, FQNEAQ (reference sequence). Between the trimmed V and J ends, which lost 3 bases and 8 bases, there was a span of 17 bases. The CDR3 region is CASSFFPGGGDIQYF. The CDR3, as DNA: TGTGCCAGCAGCTTCTTCCCCGGAGGGGGTGACATTCAGTACTTC.

For this clone: Other DNA sequences in this specimen translate into the identical CDR3. CDR3 in amino acids: CASSLGQGSYNEQFF. CDR3 coding DNA: TGTGCCAGCAGCTTGGGACAGGGCTCCTACAATGAGCAGTTCTTC. The V call is TRBV7-9, the J call TRBJ2-1, with 9 bases lining up with TRBD1. V lost 3 bases, J lost 0 bases, and 0 bases stayed unmatched. Germline CDR1 is SEHNR and CDR2 is FQNEAQ (reference sequence). This CDR3 has 15 amino acids. The full variable domain, with the rest looked up from reference TRBV7-9 and TRBJ2-1, is DTGVSQNPRHKITKRGQNVTFRCDPISEHNRLYWYRQTLGQGPEFLTYFQNEAQLEKSRLLSDRFSAERPKGSFSTLEIQRTEQGDSAMYLCASSLGQGSYNEQFFGPGTRLTVL.

This clone was picked up a small number of times. The CDR3 DNA reads as TGTGCCAGACAGAAGGAGGTCTCCGGTTCACCCCTCCACTTT. This sequence encodes CARQKEVSGSPLHF. The rearrangement links TRBV2 to TRBJ1-6; D is unclear. This CDR3 spans 14 amino acids. The germline V gene encodes CDR1 SNHLY and CDR2 FYNNEI. Trimming removed 9 bases at V and 9 bases at J, with 18 bases between.

Of note for this clone: Additional DNA sequences in this sample encode the identical CDR3. The V and J genes are TRBV5-5 and TRBJ1-4; 10 positions agree with TRBD1. Germline CDR1 is SGHKS and CDR2 is YYEKEE (reference sequence). V trimming: 4 bases; J trimming: 6 bases; junction bases outside the gene matches: 3. The CDR3 is 14 residues long. The CDR3 region has the DNA TGTGCCAGCAGCCGGACAGGGGGGGATGAAAAACTGTTTTTT. Its protein product is CASSRTGGDEKLFF.

V and J are TRBV15 and TRBJ2-6; D unresolved. Trimming took 1 base from V and 1 from J, leaving 11 bases between them. CDR1 and CDR2 from the germline V gene are LNHNV and YYDKDF (reference sequence). This CDR3 comprises 17 residues. The CDR3 nucleotides are TGTGCCACCAGCAGAGCCTTTGTAGGATCTGGGGCCAACGTCCTGACTTTC. Its protein product is CATSRAFVGSGANVLTF.

The chain is built from TRBV29-1 and TRBJ2-7, with D perhaps matching TRBD1 (5 bases). V dropped 4 bases and J dropped 5 bases, with 12 bases sitting between them. Germline-derived CDR1 and CDR2 are SQVTM and ANQGSEA. The CDR3 loop spans 12 amino acids. CDR3: CSVVGQGHEQYF. Written as DNA, the CDR3 is TGCAGCGTTGTAGGGCAGGGCCACGAGCAGTACTTC.

This clone was seen more than once but under ten times. The chain has TRBV4-1 and TRBJ1-1; 7 bases are shared with TRBD1. The CDR3 spans 15 residues. The J segment lost 5 bases and the V segment lost 4 bases, leaving 10 bases of the junction unmatched. CDR1 and CDR2 from the germline V gene are MGHRA and YSYEKL. CDR3 sequence (DNA): TGCGCCAGCAGCCCATTGTACAGGGGAAAAACTGAAGCTTTCTTT. Translated: CASSPLYRGKTEAFF.